The present entry profiles one TCR beta chain with its context. The method was immunoSEQ multiplex PCR; TCRdb's version includes in-frame clones alone and lacks a portion of them. The sample lists roughly 25,000 clones, around 93% occurring once. The data originate from a study of blood T cell repertoires in COVID-19. The CDR3 extends over 16 amino acids. V lost 4 bases and J lost 2; bases outside the gene matches: 7. Germline CDR1 SGDLS, CDR2 YYNGEE. V is TRBV9 and J is TRBJ2-3; 10 nucleotides align to TRBD2. The source material was peripheral blood. The clonotype was recovered from a human donor in a cohort sampled during active COVID-19. In DNA, the CDR3 is TGTGCCAGCAGCATGGTTAGCGGGGGGTCCACAGATACGCAGTATTTT. Translated, it gives CASSMVSGGSTDTQYF.